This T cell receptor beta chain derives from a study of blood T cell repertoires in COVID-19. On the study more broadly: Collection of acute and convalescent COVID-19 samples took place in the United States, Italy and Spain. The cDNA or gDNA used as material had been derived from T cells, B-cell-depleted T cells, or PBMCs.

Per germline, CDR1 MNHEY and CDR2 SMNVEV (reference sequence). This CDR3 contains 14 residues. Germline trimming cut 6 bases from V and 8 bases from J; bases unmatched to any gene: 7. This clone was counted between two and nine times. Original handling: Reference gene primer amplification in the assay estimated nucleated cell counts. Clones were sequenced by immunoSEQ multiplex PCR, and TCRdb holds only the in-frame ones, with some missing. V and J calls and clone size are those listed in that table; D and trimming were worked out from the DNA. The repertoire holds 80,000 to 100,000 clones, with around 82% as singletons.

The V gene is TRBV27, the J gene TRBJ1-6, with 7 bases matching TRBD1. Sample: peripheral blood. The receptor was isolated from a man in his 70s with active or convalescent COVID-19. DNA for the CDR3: TGTGCCAGCAGACCCGGGCAGGGGGATTCACCCCTCCACTTT. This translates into CASRPGQGDSPLHF.